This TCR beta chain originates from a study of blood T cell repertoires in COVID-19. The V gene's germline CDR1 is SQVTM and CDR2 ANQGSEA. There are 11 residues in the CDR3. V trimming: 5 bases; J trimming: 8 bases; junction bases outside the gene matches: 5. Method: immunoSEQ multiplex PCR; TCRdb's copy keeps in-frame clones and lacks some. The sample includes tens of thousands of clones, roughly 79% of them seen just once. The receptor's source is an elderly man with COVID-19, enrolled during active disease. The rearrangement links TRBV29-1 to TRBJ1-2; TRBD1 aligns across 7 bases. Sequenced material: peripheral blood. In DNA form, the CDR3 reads TGCAGCGTTTCTACAGGGGTAGGCTACACCTTC. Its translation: CSVSTGVGYTF. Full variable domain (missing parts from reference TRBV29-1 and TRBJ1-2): SAVISQKPSRDICQRGTSLTIQCQVDSQVTMMFWYRQQPGQSLTLIATANQGSEATYESGFVIDKFPISRPNLTFSTLTVSNMSPEDSSIYLCSVSTGVGYTFGSGTRLTVV.